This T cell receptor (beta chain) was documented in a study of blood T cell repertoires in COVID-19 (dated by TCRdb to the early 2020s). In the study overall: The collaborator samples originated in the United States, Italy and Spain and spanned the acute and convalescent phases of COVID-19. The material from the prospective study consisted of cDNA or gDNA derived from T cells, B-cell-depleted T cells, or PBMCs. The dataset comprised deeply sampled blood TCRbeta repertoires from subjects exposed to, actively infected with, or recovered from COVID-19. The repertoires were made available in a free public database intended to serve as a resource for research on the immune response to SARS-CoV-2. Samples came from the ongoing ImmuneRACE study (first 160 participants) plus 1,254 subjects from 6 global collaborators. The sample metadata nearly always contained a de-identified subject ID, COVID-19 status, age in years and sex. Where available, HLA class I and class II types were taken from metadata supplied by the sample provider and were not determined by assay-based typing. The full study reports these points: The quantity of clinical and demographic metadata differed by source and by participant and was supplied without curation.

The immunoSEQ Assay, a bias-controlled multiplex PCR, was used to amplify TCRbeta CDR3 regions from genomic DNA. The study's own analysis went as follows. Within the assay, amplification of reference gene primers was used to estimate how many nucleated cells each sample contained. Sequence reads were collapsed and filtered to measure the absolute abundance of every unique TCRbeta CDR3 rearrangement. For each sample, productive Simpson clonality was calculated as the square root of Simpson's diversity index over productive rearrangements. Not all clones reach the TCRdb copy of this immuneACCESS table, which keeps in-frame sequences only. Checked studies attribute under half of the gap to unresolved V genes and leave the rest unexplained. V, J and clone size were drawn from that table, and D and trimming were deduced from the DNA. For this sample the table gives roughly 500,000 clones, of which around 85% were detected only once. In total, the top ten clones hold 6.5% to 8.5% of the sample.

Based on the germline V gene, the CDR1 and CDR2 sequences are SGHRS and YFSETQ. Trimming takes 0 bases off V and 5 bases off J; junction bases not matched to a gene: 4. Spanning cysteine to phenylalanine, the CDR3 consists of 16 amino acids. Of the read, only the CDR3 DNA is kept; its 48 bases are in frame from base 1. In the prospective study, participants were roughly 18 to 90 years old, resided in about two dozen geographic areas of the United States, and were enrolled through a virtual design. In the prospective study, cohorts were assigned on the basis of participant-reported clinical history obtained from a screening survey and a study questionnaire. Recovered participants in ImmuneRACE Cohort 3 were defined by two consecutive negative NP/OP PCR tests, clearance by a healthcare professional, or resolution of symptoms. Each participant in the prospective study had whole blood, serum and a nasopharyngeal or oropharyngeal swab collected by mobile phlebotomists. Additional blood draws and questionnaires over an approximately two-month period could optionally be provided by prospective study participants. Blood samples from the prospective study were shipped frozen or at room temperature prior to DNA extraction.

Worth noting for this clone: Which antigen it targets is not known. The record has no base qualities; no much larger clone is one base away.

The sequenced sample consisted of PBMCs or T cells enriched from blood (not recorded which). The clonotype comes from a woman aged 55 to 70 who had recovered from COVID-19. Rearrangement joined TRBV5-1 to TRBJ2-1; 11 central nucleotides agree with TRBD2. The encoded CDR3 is CASSLGLAGGNNEQFF. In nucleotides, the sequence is TGCGCCAGCAGCTTGGGGCTAGCGGGGGGAAACAATGAGCAGTTCTTC.